This T cell receptor (beta chain) was sequenced for a study of lymphopenia after photon versus proton radiotherapy. General study results and limits: Post-nadir diversity loss with photons came from oligoclonal expansion, particularly CD8+ Temra cells. Under photons, naive T cells and diversity fell while effector/memory populations rose. Post-nadir TCR diversity decline inversely tracked overall survival among those who died.

Using immunoSEQ multiplex PCR, the repertoire was profiled, and TCRdb retains in-frame clones only, with some absent. Of approximately 71,000 clones in the sample, about nine tenths were seen once. About this clone: Its antigen remains unidentified.

The specimen was peripheral blood, collected from a patient treated with photon-based radiotherapy. The receptor comes from a woman in her 70s with pancreatic cancer.

CDR3 nucleotides: TGTGCCAGCAGCCCCGGGACAGGGAGCAACTATGGCTACACCTTC. Protein sequence: CASSPGTGSNYGYTF. The chain uses TRBV21-1 and TRBJ1-2; the table's D call TRBD1 went unverified against the DNA. TRBV21-1 represents a pseudogene. The CDR3 spans 15 residues.